This T cell receptor (beta chain) was sequenced during a study of cytomegalovirus exposure and HLA in healthy donors (dated by TCRdb to about 2017). Regarding the study in general: According to a later analysis, one platform produced both the 120 validation repertoires and the roughly 650 repertoires of the first cohort. The study aimed to test whether signatures of past pathogen exposure could be identified by cataloging public T cell receptors. Along with the approximately 670-subject first cohort, a separate validation cohort of over a hundred different subjects was used. To predict cytomegalovirus infection status, the study combined high-throughput TCR immunosequencing, statistical association of individual TCRs with disease status, and machine learning.

The CDR3 spans 16 residues, from the cysteine through the phenylalanine. This entry keeps only the CDR3 DNA: 48 bases, framed from base 1. The germline V gene yields SGHRS for CDR1 and YFSETQ for CDR2. Germline trimming amounts to 7 bases on V and 5 bases on J, with 16 as the count of junction bases outside the gene matches. Overall results and qualifications from the work: Most TCR sequences were observed very rarely across donors, whereas some public TCRs were present in many individuals. According to the authors, the approach could potentially be generalized to other disease states and immunological phenotypes. A later analysis found that TCRs clustered in the first cohort also tended to co-occur in the roughly 120 validation repertoires, with 90% to 95% of cluster scores above 0. In vitro tests confirmed that a few of the cytomegalovirus-associated TCR beta chains recognize cytomegalovirus antigens. In both the original and validation cohorts, the classifier was reported to diagnose cytomegalovirus status with high specificity and sensitivity. The validation cohort had no HLA typing available for a later analysis, so co-occurrence within that cohort was assessed over all 130 or so repertoires. A total of fewer than 200 TCR beta chains were listed by the study as associated with cytomegalovirus.

Library preparation used the immunoSEQ multiplex PCR assay. The authors processed their data as follows. To diagnose cytomegalovirus status from the catalog of TCR beta chain sequences, a statistical classification framework was built. TCRdb provides this immuneACCESS table in a form limited to in-frame rearrangements. Some clones are lacking; in checked studies, under half of them reflect an unresolved V gene, and why the rest are absent is not known. That table supplies the V and J calls and clone size; D and trimming were determined from the DNA. This sample comprises 70,000 to 80,000 clones, approximately 94% of them detected only once. Of the sample, 2.5% to 4% falls within the top ten clones. Remarks on this clone: Its antigen specificity is not known. Base qualities are not provided; no much larger clone lies one nucleotide away.

Separate from the approximately 700-subject first cohort, the validation cohort of about 110 subjects was the group to which the donors belonged. The clonotype originates from a woman aged 18 to 35 in good health and CMV-seropositive. Rearrangement joined TRBV5-1 to TRBJ2-7; the junction holds 9 bases that match TRBD1. Sequencing input: PBMCs. This receptor carries the CDR3 CASCRVPGTGRNEQYF. The DNA is as follows: TGCGCCAGCTGCAGAGTTCCCGGGACAGGGCGGAACGAGCAGTACTTC.